Listed below are T cell receptor beta chains from one sample, sequenced in a study of technical replicates of blood from a handful of donors. Generated by immunoSEQ multiplex PCR, the TCRdb table keeps only in-frame clones and is missing some. The sample lists tens of thousands of clones, 85% to 95% occurring once. Sequencing used PBMCs. These receptors all come from a human donor in good health. Some clones in this sample may be carry-over from other donors' samples. Each CDR3 is given with its conserved first and last residue. A D gene is named only where the DNA matches it firmly. Only some rows state a clone size, as once, few, many or a class for expanded clones.

cdr3_length j_call v_call clone_size d_call cdr3_aa cdr3_nt
15 TRBJ2-5 TRBV7-3 NA TRBD2 CASSFRGRARETQYF TGTGCCAGCAGCTTTCGAGGGAGGGCGCGGGAGACCCAGTACTTC
15 TRBJ2-3 TRBV7-2 NA TRBD2 CASSLLGTSDDTQYF TGTGCCAGCAGCTTACTGGGGACTAGCGACGATACGCAGTATTTT
15 TRBJ1-2 TRBV6-1 few TRBD1 CASSEAVTGGDGYTF TGTGCCAGCAGTGAAGCGGTGACAGGGGGAGATGGCTACACCTTC
12 TRBJ1-1 TRBV30 few TRBD1 CAGRDRGTEAFF TGTGCTGGGAGGGACAGGGGGACTGAAGCTTTCTTT
15 TRBJ2-1 TRBV6-1 NA NA CASNTLTASYNEQFF TGTGCCAGCAATACCCTCACAGCCTCCTACAATGAGCAGTTCTTC
13 TRBJ1-2 TRBV5-4 few NA CASSRAGGNGYTF TGTGCCAGCAGCCGGGCGGGAGGTAATGGCTACACCTTC
12 TRBJ1-2 TRBV6-1 few NA CASSKSGPGYTF TGTGCCAGCAGTAAAAGCGGGCCAGGATACACCTTC
14 TRBJ1-2 TRBV6-6 NA NA CASSYSTRGNGYTF TGTGCCAGCAGTTACTCAACCAGGGGAAATGGCTACACCTTC
15 TRBJ2-1 TRBV9 NA TRBD1 CASSGSGGRNNEQFF TGTGCCAGCAGCGGGTCAGGGGGCAGGAACAATGAGCAGTTCTTC
15 TRBJ1-5 TRBV9 NA NA CASSDGTTSNQPQHF TGTGCCAGCAGTGACGGGACAACTAGCAATCAGCCCCAGCATTTT
13 TRBJ2-7 TRBV18 NA TRBD1 CASQFGQGYEQYF TGTGCCAGCCAATTTGGACAGGGCTACGAGCAGTACTTC
17 TRBJ2-1 TRBV4-2 NA TRBD2 CASSQSWGGGAYNEQFF TGTGCCAGCAGCCAATCGTGGGGCGGGGGGGCTTACAATGAGCAGTTCTTC
16 TRBJ2-7 TRBV25-1 NA TRBD1 CASSDRQGQGLYEQYF TGTGCCAGCAGTGACCGCCAAGGACAGGGGTTATACGAGCAGTACTTC
15 TRBJ2-3 TRBV7-3 NA NA CASSLLGGNTDTQYF TGTGCCAGCAGCTTACTAGGGGGAAACACAGATACGCAGTATTTT
13 TRBJ2-7 TRBV27 NA NA CASSSPPLYEQYF TGTGCCAGCAGTTCCCCCCCCCTATACGAGCAGTACTTC
15 TRBJ1-2 TRBV19 NA TRBD1 CASRMPTGGHYGYTF TGTGCCAGTAGGATGCCGACAGGGGGACACTATGGCTACACCTTC
13 TRBJ1-1 TRBV13 NA TRBD1 CASSEDRATEAFF TGTGCCAGCAGCGAAGACAGGGCTACTGAAGCTTTCTTT
14 TRBJ1-3 TRBV6-1 NA NA CAIGQSSSGNTIYF TGTGCCATTGGACAATCGAGCTCTGGAAACACCATATATTTT
18 TRBJ2-1 TRBV6-1 NA TRBD2 CASSEASGRGATYNEQFF TGTGCCAGCAGTGAAGCTTCTGGGCGGGGGGCTACATACAATGAGCAGTTCTTC
16 TRBJ2-2 TRBV4-1 NA NA CASSQSTGGVTGELFF TGCGCCAGCAGCCAATCCACAGGGGGGGTCACCGGGGAGCTGTTTTTT
14 TRBJ2-1 TRBV7-2 NA NA CASSLDRVGNEQFF TGTGCCAGCAGCTTAGACAGGGTGGGCAATGAGCAGTTCTTC
16 TRBJ2-7 TRBV7-2 NA TRBD2 CASSLAGTSEHYEQYF TGTGCCAGCAGCTTAGCCGGGACTAGCGAACACTACGAGCAGTACTTC
14 TRBJ1-6 TRBV6-6 NA NA CASSYPGDGTPLHF TGTGCCAGCAGTTACCCGGGGGATGGGACACCCCTCCACTTT
10 TRBJ2-7 TRBV2 NA NA CASRRGEQYF TGTGCCAGTAGAAGGGGGGAGCAGTACTTC